Each of the 28 T cell receptor beta chains below was sequenced from the same sample in a study of post-analysis software for immune sequencing data. The study, taken as a whole, reports: Compared with controls, patients had more of five TRBV segments, including TRBV5-6, TRBV5-1 and TRBV20-1.

The TCR beta cDNA libraries contained unique molecular identifiers. TCRdb passed the PCR reads through MiXCR, listing each CDR3 protein once. The data contain 650,000 to 850,000 distinct CDR3 sequences, roughly 50% of them singletons. Their target antigens are unknown. The sample consisted of blood. The origin of the receptors is a girl aged 5 to 17 with multiple sclerosis.

This rearrangement joins TRBV2 to TRBJ1-5; D is undetermined. CDR3 length equals 14 residues. V was trimmed by 6 bases and J by 6 bases, leaving 15 bases between them. Germline values: CDR1 SNHLY, CDR2 FYNNEI. This CDR3 is CASRADWGSQPQHF. The CDR3 DNA is TGTGCCAGCAGAGCTGACTGGGGTAGTCAGCCCCAGCATTTT.

V usage is TRBV7-2 and J usage is TRBJ1-5, with a possible D match to TRBD1 (5 bases). Per germline, CDR1 SGHTA and CDR2 FQGNSA. V was shortened by 5 bases and J by 11 bases, with 16 bases between the two germline ends. The CDR3 runs to 13 residues. DNA of the CDR3: TGTGCCAGCAGCGGAGGGACTAGGGAGACCCAGCATTTT. As protein: CASSGGTRETQHF.

The V gene is TRBV2, the J gene TRBJ2-7, with 9 bases lining up with TRBD1. Germline assignment: CDR1 SNHLY and CDR2 FYNNEI. V lost 3 bases to trimming and J lost 4 bases; unmatched junction nucleotides: 4. The CDR3 has 14 residues. The CDR3, as DNA: TGTGCCAGCAGTGATAACAGGGGGCGGTACGAGCAGTACTTC. Amino acids: CASSDNRGRYEQYF.

This chain joins TRBV9 and TRBJ1-6; the D gene is possibly TRBD1 (5 bases). V was clipped by 0 bases and J by 4 bases, with 8 bases between them. Germline loops: CDR1 SGDLS, CDR2 YYNGEE. The CDR3 has 15 residues. For the CDR3, the DNA is TGTGCCAGCAGCGTAGGGGACGGGTATAATTCACCCCTCCACTTT. Amino acid sequence: CASSVGDGYNSPLHF.

The chain couples TRBV6-5 to TRBJ2-7; D is undetermined. V gave up 0 bases and J gave up 2 bases, with 11 bases separating them. CDR3 length: 15 amino acids. CDR1 MNHEY and CDR2 SVGAGI come from the germline V gene. CDR3 protein: CASSYSRTAAYEQYF. In nucleotides, the CDR3 is TGTGCCAGCAGTTACTCCCGGACCGCGGCCTACGAGCAGTACTTC.

Concerning this clonotype itself: This may be a read error, as it is one base from a much larger clone. The genes are TRBV27 and TRBJ2-7; the match to TRBD1 covers 10 bases. J was trimmed by 3 bases and V by 6 bases; bases with no gene match: 5. Germline V gene lookup returns CDR1 MNHEY and CDR2 SMNVEV (reference sequence). The CDR3 consists of 14 residues. CDR3 nucleotide sequence: TGTGCCAGCAGACCCGGGACAGGGGACTACGAGCAGTACTTC. Amino acid sequence: CASRPGTGDYEQYF.

This clonotype was counted between two and nine times. The rearrangement uses TRBV29-1 and TRBJ2-4; 8 nucleotides align to TRBD1. The CDR3 loop spans 14 amino acids. In germline, CDR1 is SQVTM, CDR2 ANQGSEA. The junction had 5 bases not matched to a gene; V was cut back by 5 bases and J by 2 bases. CDR3 DNA sequence: TGCAGCGTTCCGGACAGGGAGTCCAAAAACATTCAGTACTTC. It codes for CSVPDRESKNIQYF.

V is TRBV20-1 and J is TRBJ2-5; 12 bases align to TRBD2. Germline assignment: CDR1 DFQATT and CDR2 SNEGSKA (reference sequence). The CDR3 totals 15 residues. Trimming cost V 6 bases and J 2 bases; bases outside gene matches: 7. CDR3 coding DNA: TGCAGTGCAGAAGGACTAGCGGGGCAGCAAGAGACCCAGTACTTC. Protein product: CSAEGLAGQQETQYF.

This clonotype was seen only a few times. The V gene is TRBV7-2, the J gene TRBJ2-3; possible D gene TRBD2, 6 bases. The CDR3 extends over 15 amino acids. CDR1 is SGHTA, CDR2 FQGNSA, per germline. V was pared by 7 bases and J by 0 bases, with 14 bases between. The CDR3 nucleotides read TGTGCCAGCACCTCGGGACTTTCTAGCACAGATACGCAGTATTTT. This sequence encodes CASTSGLSSTDTQYF.

The V gene is TRBV12-3 or TRBV12-4, the J gene TRBJ1-5, with D perhaps matching TRBD1 (5 bases). V gave up 2 bases and J gave up 2 bases, with 10 bases separating them. This CDR3 is 15 amino acids long. The CDR3 bases are TGTGCCAGCAGTTTATCCGGGGGTGGCAATCAGCCCCAGCATTTT. This gives the protein CASSLSGGGNQPQHF.

J is TRBJ2-7 and V is TRBV5-1; D is perhaps TRBD1 (7 bases). This CDR3 is built from 15 residues. The V gene's germline CDR1 is SGHRS and CDR2 YFSETQ. Deletions cut 4 bases from V and 3 bases from J, with 17 bases between. The CDR3 nucleotides are TGCGCCAGCAGCCCGAGGAGGGACAGTAACTACGAGCAGTACTTC. It specifies CASSPRRDSNYEQYF. Combining the CDR3 with reference TRBV5-1 and TRBJ2-7 gives the whole variable domain KAGVTQTPRYLIKTRGQQVTLSCSPISGHRSVSWYQQTPGQGLQFLFEYFSETQRNKGNFPGRFSGRQFSNSRSEMNVSTLELGDSALYLCASSPRRDSNYEQYFGPGTRLTVT.

The chain uses TRBV27 and TRBJ2-5; possible D gene TRBD2, 5 bases. V was clipped by 0 bases and J by 5 bases, with 16 bases between them. Germline CDR1 and CDR2: MNHEY and SMNVEV (reference sequence). The CDR3 consists of 16 residues. The CDR3 bases are TGTGCCAGCAGTTTATCGGCGTGGGTACAGCGGGAGACCCAGTACTTC. Translated, it gives CASSLSAWVQRETQYF.

This clonotype has just one count. The gene calls are TRBV5-1 and TRBJ2-6; the D gene is possibly TRBD2 (6 bases). Trimming left V 7 bases short and J 0 bases short, with 8 bases between. The CDR3 consists of 14 residues. Germline V gene data show CDR1 as SGHRS and CDR2 as YFSETQ. CDR3 in DNA: TGCGCCAGCGGGGGGAGCTCTGGGGCCAACGTCCTGACTTTC. Translated, it gives CASGGSSGANVLTF.

The V call is TRBV6-4, the J call TRBJ1-1; D possibly corresponds to TRBD1 (5 bases). This CDR3 has 14 residues. Per germline, CDR1 MRHNA and CDR2 SNTAGT. Trimming shortened V by 3 bases and J by 6 bases, and 14 bases separated the two germline ends. CDR3 in DNA: TGTGCCAGCAGTGAAGGAGAAAGGGGATCTGAAGCTTTCTTT. This encodes CASSEGERGSEAFF.

The chain recombines TRBV12-3 or TRBV12-4 with TRBJ1-2; tentative D call: TRBD1 (5 bases). The V end was cut by 3 bases, the J end by 10 bases, with 12 bases between. This CDR3 contains 12 residues. The CDR3 reads CASSFQGNDYTF. DNA for the CDR3: TGTGCCAGCAGTTTCCAGGGAAACGACTACACCTTC.

Regarding this clonotype: The junction shows a germline mismatch at one end, possibly a read error. The CDR3 DNA reads as TGTGTCAGTAGTATAGGTGGGACAGCTGGCTACGAGCAGTACTTC. Translated, it gives CVSSIGGTAGYEQYF. The chain uses TRBV19 and TRBJ2-7, with 7 bases that match TRBD1. From germline, CDR1 is LNHDA and CDR2 SQIVND (reference sequence). This CDR3 comprises 15 residues. Variable domain in full (rest from reference TRBV19 and TRBJ2-7): DGGITQSPKYLFRKEGQNVTLSCEQNLNHDAMYWYRQDPGQGLRLIYYSQIVNDFQKGDIAEGYSVSREKKESFPLTVTSAQKNPTAFYLCVSSIGGTAGYEQYFGPGTRLTVT.

The gene calls are TRBV29-1 and TRBJ1-2; possibly TRBD1 for D (6 bases). V was clipped by 1 base and J by 6 bases, with 9 bases between them. Per germline, CDR1 SQVTM and CDR2 ANQGSEA. CDR3 size: 12 residues. The CDR3 is CSVEVYRDGYTF. In DNA form, the CDR3 reads TGCAGCGTTGAAGTCTACAGGGATGGCTACACCTTC. Looking up the rest from reference TRBV29-1 and TRBJ1-2 gives the full variable domain: SAVISQKPSRDICQRGTSLTIQCQVDSQVTMMFWYRQQPGQSLTLIATANQGSEATYESGFVIDKFPISRPNLTFSTLTVSNMSPEDSSIYLCSVEVYRDGYTFGSGTRLTVV.

This clonotype was seen a few times. The J gene is TRBJ2-7, the V gene TRBV7-2; D is perhaps TRBD2 (6 bases). The V and J ends lost 3 bases and 4 bases respectively, with 10 bases between them. From germline, CDR1 is SGHTA and CDR2 FQGNSA. The CDR3 totals 13 residues. In nucleotides, the CDR3 is TGTGCCAGCAGCTTTCGACTAGTATACGAGCAGTACTTC. It is translated as CASSFRLVYEQYF.

This chain joins TRBV27 and TRBJ2-7; TRBD1 matches at 7 bases. With V trimmed by 5 bases and J by 5 bases, 15 bases remained unmatched. CDR3 size: 16 residues. Germline V gives CDR1 MNHEY, CDR2 SMNVEV (reference sequence). The CDR3, as DNA: TGTGCCAGCAGTCCCCAAGTAAGGACAGGCGGGCACGAGCAGTACTTC. This gives the protein CASSPQVRTGGHEQYF.

The rearrangement joins TRBV20-1 to TRBJ2-4; 9 nucleotides align to TRBD1. The J call may be incorrect, as the DNA end agrees better with TRBJ2-7. Germline V gene lookup returns CDR1 DFQATT and CDR2 SNEGSKA (reference sequence). CDR3 length: 14 residues. CDR3 coding DNA: TGCAGTGCTAGAGATGGGACAGGGTCGTACGAGCAGTACTTC. Translation: CSARDGTGSYEQYF.

In the case of this clonotype: Mismatch with germline at one junction end may stem from a read error. The chain combines TRBV5-1 with TRBJ2-5, with D maybe TRBD1 (6 bases). The CDR3 is made up of 13 amino acids. Germline assignment: CDR1 SGHRS and CDR2 YFSETQ. The CDR3 sequence is CASSTQGQGTQYF. CDR3 coding DNA: TGCGCCAGCAGCACGCAGGGGCAAGGGACCCAGTACTTC.

This clonotype was seen a handful of times. The chain recombines TRBV2 with TRBJ1-5; D gene uncertain. V was cut by 1 base and J by 6 bases, with 10 bases left in between. The CDR3 length is 14 residues. The germline gives CDR1 SNHLY, CDR2 FYNNEI. CDR3 region: CASSEGSRGQPQHF. CDR3 in DNA: TGTGCCAGCAGTGAAGGTTCGCGGGGTCAGCCCCAGCATTTT.

The chain links TRBV5-1 to TRBJ2-3, with a possible D match to TRBD2 (6 bases). Germline V gives CDR1 SGHRS, CDR2 YFSETQ. CDR3 length: 15 residues. V shed 2 bases and J shed 0 bases, with 10 bases lying between them. CDR3 residues: CASSFGGRSTDTQYF. DNA of the CDR3: TGCGCCAGCAGCTTCGGAGGGCGCAGCACAGATACGCAGTATTTT.

The chain employs TRBV12-3 or TRBV12-4 and TRBJ2-3; TRBD2 aligns across 7 bases. The CDR3 length is 19 residues. Losses at the gene ends were 6 bases for V and 7 bases for J; bases not matched to a gene: 25. This CDR3 is CASRSFARGTDPLVNTQYF. CDR3 nucleotides: TGTGCCAGCAGATCCTTTGCGCGGGGGACTGACCCCTTGGTTAATACGCAGTATTTT.

J is TRBJ2-1 and V is TRBV7-9, with unresolved D. Trimming cost V 3 bases and J 5 bases, with 8 bases left between them. Germline CDR1 reads SEHNR; CDR2 reads FQNEAQ (reference sequence). The CDR3 totals 13 residues. In nucleotides, the CDR3 is TGTGCCAGCAGCTTCGGACCCGACAATGAGCAGTTCTTC. Translating it yields CASSFGPDNEQFF.

This clonotype occurred a few times. The V call is TRBV29-1, the J call TRBJ2-3; 7 nucleotides match TRBD2. V dropped 3 bases and J dropped 3; count of bases not matched to a gene: 6. The germline CDR1 and CDR2 sequences are SQVTM and ANQGSEA. The CDR3 extends over 14 amino acids. CDR3 loop: CSVEKVGGTDTQYF. CDR3 in DNA: TGCAGCGTTGAGAAGGTGGGAGGGACAGATACGCAGTATTTT.

V usage is TRBV6-6 and J usage is TRBJ1-4; the D gene is possibly TRBD1 (6 bases). The V end was cut by 2 bases, the J end by 7 bases, with 11 bases between. This CDR3 comprises 14 residues. Germline V gene lookup returns CDR1 MNHNY and CDR2 SVGAGI (reference sequence). The CDR3: CASSYRRGVEKLFF. The CDR3 region has the DNA TGTGCCAGCAGTTACCGCAGGGGAGTTGAAAAACTGTTTTTT.

This clonotype was seen a handful of times. The V gene is TRBV27, the J gene TRBJ1-1; D not resolved. The CDR3 totals 14 residues. V dropped 0 bases and J dropped 7 bases, with 12 bases sitting between them. CDR1 and CDR2 (germline): MNHEY, SMNVEV (reference sequence). CDR3 amino acids: CASSLSRKGNEAFF. DNA for the CDR3: TGTGCCAGCAGTTTATCGCGGAAGGGAAATGAAGCTTTCTTT.